What follows is one TCR beta chain and its context. Its antigen remains unidentified. Random hexamers served to reverse transcribe roughly 0.45 to 1 ug RNA. A multiplex approach, immunoSEQ multiplex PCR, amplified TCR beta CDR3 across 54 Vbeta and 13 Jbeta. TCRdb used MiXCR to reprocess the immunoSEQ multiplex PCR reads, holding one entry per CDR3 protein. The data hold more than 250,000 distinct CDR3 sequences, with about 91% observed a single time. This sample was taken from a study of CD8 T cells in Susac syndrome. Overall study findings and caveats: As the study acknowledged, the number of individuals in its TCR sequencing and HLA analysis was relatively small.

Sequencing targeted TCR beta in blood CD8+ and CD4+ T cells. Negative magnetic isolation gave CD8+ and CD4+ cells; FACS enriched CD8+ TEMRA. This TCR was recovered from a human donor with multiple sclerosis. Sequenced material: CD4+ T cells from PBMCs.

The CDR3 is CSVEGGPEDTQYF. CDR3 DNA sequence: TGCAGCGTTGAAGGAGGCCCGGAGGATACGCAGTATTTT. This rearrangement joins TRBV29-1 to TRBJ2-3; the D is unclear. The V and J ends lost 1 base and 6 bases respectively, with 11 bases between them. The CDR3 is made up of 13 amino acids. CDR1 SQVTM and CDR2 ANQGSEA come from the germline V gene.